This is a list of T cell receptor beta chains from one sample in a study of OX40 agonist ivuxolimab in advanced cancers. The assay was immunoSEQ multiplex PCR, and TCRdb's table has in-frame clones only and misses some. Of 70,000 or so clones listed, 65% to 80% are singletons. The sequenced sample was CD4+ or CD8+ T cells sorted from blood, obtained in a trial of the OX40 agonist ivuxolimab. The receptor set was obtained from an adult with an advanced solid tumor such as melanoma, head and neck, liver or kidney cancer. CDR3s include the opening cysteine and the closing phenylalanine or tryptophan. Fields, in order: clone size, V gene, J gene, D gene, CDR3 protein, CDR3 DNA. A D gene is named only where the DNA matches it firmly. Clone size is stated in some rows and not others, as once, few, many or a class when expanded.

.,TRBV5-1,TRBJ1-2,.,CASSLAPGASYGYTF,TGCGCCAGCAGCTTGGCGCCAGGGGCTAGTTATGGCTACACCTTC
.,TRBV19,TRBJ1-5,TRBD1,CASLDVRGNNQPQHF,TGTGCCAGTCTGGATGTCAGGGGGAACAATCAGCCCCAGCATTTT
.,TRBV5-4,TRBJ2-5,.,CASSSGNSGQETQYF,TGTGCCAGCAGCTCCGGGAATAGCGGACAAGAGACCCAGTACTTC
.,TRBV19,TRBJ2-3,TRBD2,CASGTSGSTDTQYF,TGTGCCAGTGGGACTAGCGGAAGCACAGATACGCAGTATTTT
.,TRBV12-5,TRBJ1-2,TRBD1,CASGLGDRASYGYTF,TGTGCTAGTGGTTTGGGGGACAGGGCCTCCTATGGCTACACCTTC
.,TRBV10-2,TRBJ1-5,TRBD1,CASSVGQGYQPQHF,TGCGCCAGCAGTGTGGGACAGGGCTATCAGCCCCAGCATTTT
few,TRBV20-1,TRBJ2-7,TRBD2,CSGGGWDEQYF,TGCAGTGGGGGAGGGTGGGACGAGCAGTACTTC
.,TRBV6-1,TRBJ2-3,.,CASSEAGGRDTQYF,TGTGCCAGCAGCGAGGCTGGGGGAAGAGATACGCAGTATTTT
.,TRBV25-1,TRBJ1-1,TRBD1,CASSRTGKRTEAFF,TGTGCCAGCAGTCGGACAGGTAAACGGACTGAAGCTTTCTTT
few,TRBV6-5,TRBJ1-5,TRBD1,CASSLTGRQPQHF,TGTGCCAGCAGTTTGACAGGGAGGCAGCCCCAGCATTTT
few,TRBV7-8,TRBJ2-2,.,CASSLAQGFRGTGELFF,TGTGCCAGCAGCTTAGCCCAGGGATTTCGTGGCACCGGGGAGCTGTTTTTT
.,TRBV5-1,TRBJ2-5,.,CASSLVGGAFVETQYF,TGCGCCAGCAGCTTGGTGGGGGGCGCATTTGTAGAGACCCAGTACTTC
.,TRBV28,TRBJ2-3,TRBD2,CASGGTSGSAYTQYF,TGTGCCAGCGGAGGGACTAGCGGGAGCGCCTATACGCAGTATTTT
.,TRBV6-1,TRBJ1-3,TRBD1,CASSEGTASSGNTIYF,TGTGCCAGCAGTGAGGGGACAGCTTCCTCTGGAAACACCATATATTTT
once,TRBV7-2,TRBJ2-5,TRBD2,CASSPASGGMRETQYF,TGTGCCAGCAGCCCTGCTAGCGGGGGGATGCGGGAGACCCAGTACTTC
few,TRBV11-2,TRBJ2-1,.,CASSLRRDVYNEQFF,TGTGCCAGCAGCTTACGACGGGATGTCTACAATGAGCAGTTCTTC
few,TRBV5-8,TRBJ2-5,.,CASRQPGSGREETQYF,TGTGCCAGCAGACAACCGGGGTCGGGCAGGGAAGAGACCCAGTACTTC
.,TRBV6-5,TRBJ1-2,.,CASSPSGTGGYGYTF,TGTGCCAGCAGTCCCTCGGGTACGGGAGGGTATGGCTACACCTTC
.,TRBV4-1,TRBJ2-1,TRBD2,CASSQETSGYPFISYNEQFF,TGCGCCAGCAGCCAAGAAACTAGCGGGTACCCCTTTATCTCCTACAATGAGCAGTTCTTC
.,TRBV30,TRBJ1-4,.,CAWTLGQGDNEKLFF,TGTGCCTGGACCCTAGGGCAGGGTGATAATGAAAAACTGTTTTTT
.,TRBV10-1,TRBJ2-3,.,CASSRTASTDTQYF,TGCGCCAGCAGTCGGACAGCTAGCACAGATACGCAGTATTTT
.,TRBV28,TRBJ2-7,TRBD1,CASSSGQYEQYF,TGTGCCAGCAGTTCGGGACAGTACGAGCAGTACTTC
.,TRBV30,TRBJ1-2,.,CAWSVSLYGYTF,TGTGCCTGGAGTGTATCCCTTTATGGCTACACCTTC
.,TRBV27,TRBJ2-5,TRBD1,CASSPGGQGQSETQYF,TGTGCCAGCAGCCCAGGGGGACAGGGTCAATCAGAGACCCAGTACTTC
.,TRBV15,TRBJ2-7,.,CATSRDRGPSGEQYF,TGTGCCACCAGCAGAGATCGAGGGCCCTCCGGGGAGCAGTACTTC
.,TRBV5-1,TRBJ2-5,TRBD2,CASSLAGLAGGQETQYF,TGCGCCAGCAGCTTGGCCGGCCTAGCGGGGGGGCAAGAGACCCAGTACTTC
.,TRBV5-8,TRBJ2-1,.,CASSLEGVVSYNEQFF,TGTGCCAGCAGCTTGGAAGGGGTGGTATCCTACAATGAGCAGTTCTTC
.,TRBV2,TRBJ2-7,.,CASLGAYEQYF,TGTGCCAGCCTGGGGGCCTACGAGCAGTACTTC
.,TRBV11-2,TRBJ1-4,.,CASSFTNLEKLFF,TGTGCCAGCAGCTTTACAAATTTGGAAAAACTGTTTTTT
.,TRBV21-1,TRBJ2-1,.,CASRTVGYNEQFF,TGTGCCAGCCGTACTGTGGGCTACAATGAGCAGTTCTTC